Sequencing of this T cell receptor delta chain was carried out in a study of delta chains in infants with herpesvirus infections (dated by TCRdb to about 2023). With respect to the entire study: A Ugandan infant birth cohort was prospectively followed from birth to characterize gammadelta T cell responses to primary cytomegalovirus (CMV) infection. gammadelta TCRs were sequenced from PBMC of 15 to 20 CMV-infected infants (one congenitally infected) and seven to nine CMV-uninfected infants with enough sample available. Infant blood samples were grouped into approximate age categories of 1.5, 4, 8 and 12 months. In infants who were infected with CMV after birth, the study searched for a public fetal Vdelta1/Vgamma8 gammadelta TCR clonotype. Previously published Belgian fetal and cord blood gammadelta TCR data were added only for comparison and were not generated in this cohort.

V loses 2 bases at its end and J loses 3 bases; junction bases beyond the gene matches: 2. From the germline V gene, CDR1 is GEAIGNYY and CDR2 is EKD. The CDR3 has 14 amino acids, counting the end cysteine and phenylalanine. Only the CDR3 DNA is retained, 42 bases long and in frame from the first base. Libraries were made using RT-PCR. To generate TCR cDNA, PBMC RNA underwent reverse transcription with SuperScript II using gamma-chain- and delta-chain-specific primers. cDNA was purified with AMPure XP beads, amplified, and indexed with Illumina adapters using the Nextera XT Index Kit. Sequencing of the gammadelta TCR libraries was done on an Illumina MiSeq using a V2 300-cycle kit. Under the source paper's analysis protocol: Using MiXCR v2.1.12, CDR3 sequences were assembled, and reads were mapped onto D, J and V genes obtained from GenBank. VDJtools v1.2.1 was used to carry out repertoire analyses of the CDR3 clonotypes. TCRdb processed the public reads again with the CATT caller, after which rows with matching DNA were combined. The V and J calls were determined by TCRdb, not by the authors. Here the sample has about 1,500 delta-chain clones; roughly 30% occur a single time. The top ten clonotypes cover roughly 6.3% of the sample.

In Kampala, Uganda, pregnant women receiving prenatal care were recruited and their infants were enrolled, and documentation of maternal HIV status was required. Home visits to families took place weekly, and collection of infant clinical information, oral swabs and peripheral blood began at 6 weeks of age and was repeated every 4 months after that. Blood was drawn into heparin tubes, and PBMC were isolated via Ficoll-Paque density gradient centrifugation and then cryopreserved. Notes on this clone: Which antigen it targets is not known. No per-base quality is available; no much larger clone lies one base away.

Study-wide conclusions, independent of this receptor: The public clonotype was detected only at the first time point after infection and was not found in uninfected infants or in infants infected after 120 days. Of around 19 CMV-infected infants, several carried the public Vdelta1 clonotype: three infants infected postnatally before 120 days of age and the congenitally infected infant. The authors noted a small sample size and no race- or environment-matched controls, since nearly all Ugandans acquire CMV before adulthood. In CMV-uninfected infants, the public clonotype might still be present but below the detection limit. Within Vdelta1 cells, the frequency of the public clonotype appeared to be inversely correlated with age at infection and to decay rapidly, seemingly not persisting past roughly two months.

The clonotype was recovered from a human donor who was a Ugandan infant, either HIV-exposed or HIV-unexposed (not recorded which). The sequence joins TRDV2 to TRDJ2; 7 bases in the middle match TRDD3. Sequenced material: peripheral blood, taken at time point 1 of longitudinal follow-up. The nucleotide sequence is given as TGTGCCTGTGACAAATGGGGGATGACAGCACAACTCTTCTTT. It encodes CACDKWGMTAQLFF.